The rows below give T cell receptor beta chains drawn from one sample of a study of control samples from healthy donors and cancer patients. Clones were sequenced by immunoSEQ multiplex PCR, and TCRdb holds only the in-frame ones, with some missing. The data contain roughly 100,000 clones, about 91% of them singletons. Input material: blood. These receptors were taken from a woman aged 18-29 years in good health. CDR3s include the opening cysteine and the closing phenylalanine or tryptophan. D genes are given only for firm matches. A clone size is listed for some rows: how often the clone was seen (once, few, many), or a class if it is expanded.

V gene	clone size	D gene	J gene	CDR3 DNA	CDR3 protein
TRBV7-9	.	TRBD2	TRBJ2-1	TGTGCCAGCAGCCGATTAGCGGGAGGTGATGAGCAGTTCTTC	CASSRLAGGDEQFF
TRBV13	.	TRBD1	TRBJ2-7	TGTGCCAGCAGCTTAGGGACAGGGAATATCTACGAGCAGTACTTC	CASSLGTGNIYEQYF
TRBV27	.	TRBD1	TRBJ2-7	TGTGCCAGCAGTTTGGGGACAGGGCCCCTGGAGCAGTACTTC	CASSLGTGPLEQYF
TRBV5-4	.	.	TRBJ2-4	TGTGCCAGCAGCTTGGCCGGAACCGCAATAGCCAAAAACATTCAGTACTTC	CASSLAGTAIAKNIQYF
TRBV7-6	.	TRBD1	TRBJ1-4	TGTGCCAGCAGCTTAGAAGGGACAGGGAAAGGCGAAAAACTGTTTTTT	CASSLEGTGKGEKLFF
TRBV29-1	.	.	TRBJ2-7	TGCAGCGTTGAAAGCACAACACCCACCTACGAGCAGTACTTC	CSVESTTPTYEQYF
TRBV9	once	.	TRBJ2-2	TGTGCCAGCAGCGTAAAAGTTAACACCGGGGAGCTGTTTTTT	CASSVKVNTGELFF
TRBV6-4	.	TRBD1	TRBJ1-2	TGTGCCAGCAGTCCGGGACAGGGGGTTGGCTACACCTTC	CASSPGQGVGYTF
TRBV18	.	.	TRBJ1-1	TGTGCCAGCTCACAGGACGAGGGCACTGAAGCTTTCTTT	CASSQDEGTEAFF
TRBV1	.	.	TRBJ1-5	TGCACCAGCAGCCGATCGGGAGGGGCTCATCAGCCCCAGCATTTT	CTSSRSGGAHQPQHF
TRBV5-1	.	TRBD1	TRBJ1-2	TGCGCCAGCAGCTGGGGAGGGACAGGGAGGAAGAACTATGGCTACACCTTC	CASSWGGTGRKNYGYTF
TRBV5-1	.	.	TRBJ2-7	TGCGCCAGCAGCTTGTCCGGGAATCCCTCCTACGAGCAGTACTTC	CASSLSGNPSYEQYF
TRBV7-2	.	.	TRBJ1-5	TGTGCCAGCAGCTCCCCCAATCAGCCCCAGCATTTT	CASSSPNQPQHF
TRBV24-1	.	.	TRBJ2-3	TGTGCCACCAGTGATTCGAGGGACAAGCTGCTTTTT	CATSDSRDKLLF
TRBV6-2/TRBV6-3	.	.	TRBJ1-5	TGTGCCAGCAGTTACGCTGGGCTCGGCAATCAGCCCCAGCATTTT	CASSYAGLGNQPQHF
TRBV12-3/TRBV12-4	.	.	TRBJ1-2	TGTGCCAGCAGCCCGAGGTCCACCTATGGCTACACCTTC	CASSPRSTYGYTF
TRBV6-2/TRBV6-3	.	TRBD1	TRBJ2-2	TGTGCCAGCAGTTTCATAGGGGGCTCCGGGGAGCTGTTTTTT	CASSFIGGSGELFF
TRBV18	.	.	TRBJ2-5	TGTGCCAGCTCACCACCCCCACAGCCCGAGTCCCAGTACTTC	CASSPPPQPESQYF
TRBV2	.	.	TRBJ1-4	TGTGCCAGCAGACCCACGGGCGCAACTAATGAAAAACTGTTTTTT	CASRPTGATNEKLFF
TRBV30	once	.	TRBJ2-7	TGTGCCTGGAAGGGCGGCTCCTACGAGCAGTACTTC	CAWKGGSYEQYF
TRBV29-1	.	.	TRBJ1-5	TGCAGCGCACGGGACAGCAATCAGCCCCAGCATTTT	CSARDSNQPQHF
TRBV6-5	.	.	TRBJ1-5	TGTGCCAGCAGACAGGGAGATCAGCCCCAGCATTTT	CASRQGDQPQHF